Shown below are 18 T cell receptor beta chains from a single sample sequenced in a study of cytomegalovirus exposure and HLA in healthy donors. 13 Jbeta primers and 60 Vbeta primers were used for the PCR. TCRdb keeps only in-frame clones here, not all; method: immunoSEQ multiplex PCR. The table shows 150,000 to 200,000 clones, with 80% occurring only once. The sample comprised PBMCs. These receptors came from a man between 18 and 35 years old in good health and CMV-seropositive.

The rearrangement uses TRBV2 and TRBJ1-6, with D unresolved. The germline gives CDR1 SNHLY, CDR2 FYNNEI. The V end was cut by 6 bases, the J end by 8 bases, with 8 bases between. The CDR3 sequence is 12 residues long. This CDR3 reads CASRDWDSPLHF. The DNA of the CDR3 is TGTGCCAGCAGAGACTGGGATTCACCCCTCCACTTT.

J is TRBJ2-5 and V is TRBV19; TRBD2 agrees at 10 bases. The J call may not be correct, given that the DNA end is closer to TRBJ2-7. The CDR3 is made up of 15 amino acids. CDR1 is LNHDA and CDR2 is SQIVND in the germline V gene (reference sequence). The CDR3: CASSMGTSGNYEQYF. The DNA for the CDR3 is TGTGCCAGTAGTATGGGAACTAGCGGGAATTACGAGCAGTACTTC.

This chain's CDR3 is CASSPRTVRIAEAFF. CDR3 in DNA: TGCGCCAGCAGCCCCCGGACAGTTAGGATCGCTGAAGCTTTCTTT. V and J are TRBV5-1 and TRBJ1-1; possible D gene TRBD1, 6 bases. Germline V gene data show CDR1 as SGHRS and CDR2 as YFSETQ. Trimming left V 4 bases short and J 6 bases short, with 19 bases between. The CDR3 is 15 amino acids. Supplemented by reference TRBV5-1 and TRBJ1-1, the full variable domain reads KAGVTQTPRYLIKTRGQQVTLSCSPISGHRSVSWYQQTPGQGLQFLFEYFSETQRNKGNFPGRFSGRQFSNSRSEMNVSTLELGDSALYLCASSPRTVRIAEAFFGQGTRLTVV.

V is TRBV4-3 and J is TRBJ1-1; tentatively, D is TRBD1 (6 bases). V gave up 0 bases and J gave up 4 bases, with 12 bases separating them. Germline CDR1 reads LGHNA; CDR2 reads YSLEER. The CDR3 contains 15 residues. CDR3 bases: TGCGCCAGCAGCCAAGAGGTGACAGGTCCCACTGAAGCTTTCTTT. Encoded protein: CASSQEVTGPTEAFF.

The rearrangement uses TRBV7-9 and TRBJ1-4, with D unresolved. V lost 5 bases and J 6 bases, leaving 13 bases between the germline ends. Germline V gene lookup returns CDR1 SEHNR and CDR2 FQNEAQ (reference sequence). The CDR3 loop spans 14 amino acids. The CDR3 here is CASSRSGRDEKLFF. The CDR3 DNA reads TGTGCCAGCAGCCGGTCGGGAAGGGATGAAAAACTGTTTTTT.

The chain recombines TRBV2 with TRBJ2-3; 7 bases line up with TRBD1. Trimming at V came to 4 bases and at J to 0 bases, leaving 7 bases not matched to a gene. Germline values: CDR1 SNHLY, CDR2 FYNNEI. The CDR3 has 16 amino acids. The CDR3 spells CASSATPRGSTDTQYF. The DNA of the CDR3 is TGTGCCAGCAGTGCTACGCCCAGGGGGAGCACAGATACGCAGTATTTT.

V gene TRBV4-3 combines with J gene TRBJ1-1; a possible D gene is TRBD1 (6 bases). The CDR3 contains 12 residues. V was shortened by 3 bases and J by 10 bases, with 12 bases between the two germline ends. The germline V gene has CDR1 LGHNA and CDR2 YSLEER. The CDR3 sequence is CASSHPQGPAFF. CDR3 coding DNA: TGCGCCAGCAGCCATCCCCAGGGGCCAGCTTTCTTT.

This clone was seen more than once but under ten times. The genes are TRBV19 and TRBJ1-1; TRBD1 might be the D (5 bases). The CDR3 has 13 residues. Deletions cut 5 bases from V and 5 bases from J, with 12 bases between. Germline V gene lookup returns CDR1 LNHDA and CDR2 SQIVND (reference sequence). In nucleotides, the CDR3 is TGTGCCAGTAGTGATCAGGGAGGAACTGAAGCTTTCTTT. It yields the protein CASSDQGGTEAFF. The full variable domain, with the rest looked up from reference TRBV19 and TRBJ1-1, is DGGITQSPKYLFRKEGQNVTLSCEQNLNHDAMYWYRQDPGQGLRLIYYSQIVNDFQKGDIAEGYSVSREKKESFPLTVTSAQKNPTAFYLCASSDQGGTEAFFGQGTRLTVV.

V gene TRBV7-2 combines with J gene TRBJ1-1; 7 bases line up with TRBD1. Germline loops: CDR1 SGHTA, CDR2 FQGNSA. V gave up 4 bases and J gave up 0 bases; unmatched junction bases: 14. The CDR3 covers 18 residues. This CDR3 reads CASSWASRGTAMNTEAFF. Here the CDR3 DNA reads TGTGCCAGCAGCTGGGCATCTAGAGGGACAGCCATGAACACTGAAGCTTTCTTT.

The J gene is TRBJ2-7, the V gene TRBV6-1, with D maybe TRBD1 (6 bases). Germline CDR1 is MNHNS and CDR2 is SASEGT. The CDR3 is 15 amino acids. Trimming cost V 6 bases and J 7 bases, with 22 bases left between them. The CDR3 sequence is CASSKETTGPWEQYF. The CDR3 DNA sequence: TGTGCCAGCAGCAAAGAAACGACAGGCCCGTGGGAGCAGTACTTC.

This chain uses TRBV28 with TRBJ2-2; 7 positions agree with TRBD2. The V segment lost 4 bases and the J segment 7 bases; nucleotides outside the gene matches: 12. This CDR3 contains 16 residues. Looked up from germline, CDR1 is MDHEN and CDR2 is SYDVKM. The CDR3 protein is CASSSIRGSRHGELFF. The CDR3 DNA sequence: TGTGCCAGCAGTTCTATACGCGGGAGCCGCCACGGGGAGCTGTTTTTT. Looking up the rest from reference TRBV28 and TRBJ2-2 gives the full variable domain: DVKVTQSSRYLVKRTGEKVFLECVQDMDHENMFWYRQDPGLGLRLIYFSYDVKMKEKGDIPEGYSVSREKKERFSLILESASTNQTSMYLCASSSIRGSRHGELFFGEGSRLTVL.

The chain carries TRBV7-3 and TRBJ2-1; 8 positions match TRBD1. The CDR3 has 14 residues. Germline CDR1 and CDR2: SGHTA and FQGTGA. V trimming: 3 bases; J trimming: 6 bases; junction bases outside the gene matches: 4. The CDR3 sequence is CASSFGQGSNEQFF. The CDR3 nucleotides read TGTGCCAGCAGCTTTGGACAGGGTAGCAATGAGCAGTTCTTC.

This chain uses TRBV7-9 with TRBJ2-3; a possible D gene is TRBD1 (6 bases). Germline loops: CDR1 SEHNR, CDR2 FQNEAQ (reference sequence). The CDR3 length is 13 residues. Deletions cut 9 bases from V and 2 bases from J, with 12 bases between. The CDR3: CASMDSLTDTQYF. The CDR3 DNA reads as TGTGCCAGTATGGACAGCCTCACAGATACGCAGTATTTT.

The gene calls are TRBV9 and TRBJ2-1, with D possibly matching TRBD1 (6 bases). CDR3 length: 15 residues. Looked up from germline, CDR1 is SGDLS and CDR2 is YYNGEE. V lost 3 bases and J lost 8, with 18 bases in between. DNA of the CDR3: TGTGCCAGCAGCGGCGTAGTGGGGGCCAGGGATGAGCAGTTCTTC. Translation gives CASSGVVGARDEQFF.

This chain links TRBV29-1 with TRBJ1-1; D is uncertain. The CDR3 consists of 11 residues. V gave up 5 bases and J gave up 6 bases, with 10 bases separating them. CDR1 is SQVTM, CDR2 ANQGSEA, per germline. This chain's CDR3 is CSVRGSAEAFF. The DNA of the CDR3 is TGCAGCGTTCGCGGGTCAGCTGAAGCTTTCTTT.

This sequence joins TRBV9 and TRBJ2-7, with TRBD1 matching over 10 bases. The trim removed 4 bases at V and 3 bases at J, leaving 7 bases unmatched. The germline V gene has CDR1 SGDLS and CDR2 YYNGEE. The CDR3 length is 15 residues. CDR3 coding DNA: TGTGCCAGCAGCCCCCGGGGACAGGGGTTCTACGAGCAGTACTTC. Its protein product is CASSPRGQGFYEQYF.

This chain uses TRBV27 with TRBJ2-2, with D tentatively TRBD2 (6 bases). The CDR3 covers 14 residues. Germline-derived CDR1 and CDR2 are MNHEY and SMNVEV (reference sequence). The germline V and J ends were trimmed by 6 bases and 5 bases, with 13 bases remaining between them. This chain's CDR3 is CASRRRETTGELFF. In DNA form, the CDR3 reads TGTGCCAGCAGGAGGAGGGAAACTACCGGGGAGCTGTTTTTT.

The chain employs TRBV6-4 and TRBJ2-7, with 8 bases matching TRBD1. In germline, CDR1 is MRHNA, CDR2 SNTAGT. Trimming took 4 bases from V and 4 from J; bases not matched to a gene: 3. This CDR3 has 13 amino acids. The DNA of the CDR3 is TGTGCCAGCAGTGCCCGGACAGGGTACGAGCAGTACTTC. It is translated as CASSARTGYEQYF.